This TCR beta chain was recorded in a study of blood T cell repertoires in COVID-19. The repertoire was sequenced with immunoSEQ multiplex PCR; TCRdb's copy has only in-frame clones and lacks some. The profile shows under 300,000 clones, around 89% of them singletons. Looked up from germline, CDR1 is GTSNPN and CDR2 is SVGIG (reference sequence). V lost 0 bases to trimming and J lost 1 base, with 6 bases between them. The CDR3 has 14 amino acids. The sample comprised PBMCs or T cells enriched from blood (not recorded which). The chain links TRBV30 to TRBJ2-2; D gene ambiguous. The receptor was isolated from an older woman in a cohort exposed to, infected with or recovered from COVID-19 (not recorded which). The CDR3 DNA follows: TGTGCCTGGAGTGTGAGTCAGAACACCGGGGAGCTGTTTTTT. Amino acid sequence: CAWSVSQNTGELFF.